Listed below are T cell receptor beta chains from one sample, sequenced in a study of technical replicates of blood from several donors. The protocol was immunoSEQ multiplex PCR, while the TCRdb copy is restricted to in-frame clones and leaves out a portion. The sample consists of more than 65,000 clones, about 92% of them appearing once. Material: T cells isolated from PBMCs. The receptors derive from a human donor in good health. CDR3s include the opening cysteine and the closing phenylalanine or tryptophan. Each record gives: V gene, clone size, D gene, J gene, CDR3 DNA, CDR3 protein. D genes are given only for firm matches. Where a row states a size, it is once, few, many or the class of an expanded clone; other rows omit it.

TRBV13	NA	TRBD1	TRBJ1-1	TGTGCCAGCAGCTCCGGGACAGGGGCTTGGAACACTGAAGCTTTCTTT	CASSSGTGAWNTEAFF
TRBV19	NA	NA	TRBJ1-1	TGTGCCAGTAGTATCCGAAGGGACATTGAAGCTTTCTTT	CASSIRRDIEAFF
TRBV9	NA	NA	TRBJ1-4	TGTGCCAGCAGCGTCGGGGGGCAAAATGAAAAACTGTTTTTT	CASSVGGQNEKLFF
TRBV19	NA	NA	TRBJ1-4	TGTGCCAGTAGTATATATCTTAGGGTCGGAGGAAATAATGAAAAACTGTTTTTT	CASSIYLRVGGNNEKLFF
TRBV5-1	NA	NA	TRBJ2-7	TGCGCCAGCAGCTTGAACACAGGTCTCGCCTACGAGCAGTACTTC	CASSLNTGLAYEQYF
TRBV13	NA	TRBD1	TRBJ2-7	TGTGCCAGCAGCTCCCCCGACAGGGTCTCCTACGAGCAGTACTTC	CASSSPDRVSYEQYF
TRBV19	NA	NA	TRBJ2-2	TGTGCCAGTTTCAGGGGGAACACCGGGGAGCTGTTTTTT	CASFRGNTGELFF
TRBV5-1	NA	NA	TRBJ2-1	TGCGCCAGCAGCTTGGAACTAGCCACTGACAATGAGCAGTTCTTC	CASSLELATDNEQFF
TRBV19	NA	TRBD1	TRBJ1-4	TGTGCCAGTAGTCAAGGGACAGGGTCGGCAAAACTGTTTTTT	CASSQGTGSAKLFF
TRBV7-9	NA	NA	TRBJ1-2	TGTGCCAGCAGCACACAAGACGGGGGGATTGAAAATGGCTACACCTTC	CASSTQDGGIENGYTF
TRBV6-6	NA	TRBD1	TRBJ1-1	TGTGCCAGCGGAGAGACAGGGGAACTAAACCCCACTGAAGCTTTCTTT	CASGETGELNPTEAFF
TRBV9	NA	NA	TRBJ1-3	TGTGCCAGCAGCGGTTCCACAGTATTCTCTGGAAACACCATATATTTT	CASSGSTVFSGNTIYF
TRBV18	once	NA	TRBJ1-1	TGTGCCAGCTCACCAGCTACTTTGAAGAACACTGAAGCTTTCTTT	CASSPATLKNTEAFF
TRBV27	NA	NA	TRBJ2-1	TGTGCCAGCAGTACTACTCTGTATAGCAATGAGCAGTTCTTC	CASSTTLYSNEQFF
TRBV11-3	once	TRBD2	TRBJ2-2	TGTGCCAGCAGCATAAACCTAGCGGGAGCTCACACCGGGGAGCTGTTTTTT	CASSINLAGAHTGELFF
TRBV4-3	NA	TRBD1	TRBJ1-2	TGCGCCAGCAGCCAAGATATGGCAGGGGGTGTTGTCTATGGCTACACCTTC	CASSQDMAGGVVYGYTF
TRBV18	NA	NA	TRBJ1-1	TGTGCCAGCTTCGGTCTTGGCGAGGATCCTTACTTGAACACTGAAGCTTTCTTT	CASFGLGEDPYLNTEAFF